This is a list of T cell receptor beta chains from one sample in a study of T cell changes during pregnancy in multiple sclerosis. Generated by immunoSEQ multiplex PCR, the TCRdb table keeps only in-frame clones and is missing some. The table shows more than 45,000 clones, with 93% occurring only once. The source material was CD8+ T cells from peripheral blood mononuclear cells, sampled in the second trimester of pregnancy. The receptors originated from a female donor with multiple sclerosis, enrolled in a pregnancy study. Both conserved end residues are part of each CDR3. The order of the fields is clone size, V gene, J gene, D gene, CDR3 protein, CDR3 DNA. D genes are given only for firm matches. The size of a clone is reported for some rows only, either as once, few or many, or as a class for expanded clones.

once	TRBV18	TRBJ2-7	TRBD1	CASSSTGSSYEQYF	TGTGCCAGCTCATCGACAGGGTCTTCCTACGAGCAGTACTTC
-	TRBV9	TRBJ2-1	-	CAGSVDGGPNEQFF	TGTGCCGGCAGCGTAGACGGAGGGCCCAATGAGCAGTTCTTC
-	TRBV7-3	TRBJ2-2	-	CASSPRLSSVSGELFF	TGTGCCAGCAGCCCCCGACTGAGTAGTGTGTCCGGGGAGCTGTTTTTT
-	TRBV28	TRBJ2-7	TRBD2	CASSLSREGLYEQYF	TGTGCCAGCAGTTTGTCGCGGGAGGGCCTATACGAGCAGTACTTC
-	TRBV27	TRBJ2-7	TRBD1	CASSPTGENAYEQYF	TGTGCCAGCAGTCCGACAGGGGAGAACGCCTACGAGCAGTACTTC
-	TRBV9	TRBJ2-7	TRBD2	CASSVGGLAGEQYF	TGTGCCAGCAGCGTAGGGGGGCTAGCGGGCGAGCAGTACTTC
-	TRBV9	TRBJ1-2	-	CASSGDRFQGYTF	TGTGCCAGCAGCGGAGACAGATTTCAGGGCTACACCTTC
-	TRBV7-3	TRBJ2-2	TRBD2	CASSLDGGAGTGELFF	TGTGCCAGCAGCTTAGACGGGGGGGCTGGCACCGGGGAGCTGTTTTTT
-	TRBV9	TRBJ1-2	TRBD1	CASSLTGGDLGGYTF	TGTGCCAGCAGCTTGACAGGGGGGGACTTGGGTGGCTACACCTTC
-	TRBV27	TRBJ1-1	TRBD1	CASSPWDSSNTEAFF	TGTGCCAGCAGTCCTTGGGACAGCTCGAACACTGAAGCTTTCTTT
-	TRBV7-8	TRBJ2-1	-	CASRAPSFSDEQFF	TGTGCCAGCAGGGCCCCGAGTTTTAGCGATGAGCAGTTCTTC
-	TRBV5-1	TRBJ2-7	TRBD2	CASSLGTTSGTYEQYF	TGCGCCAGCAGCTTGGGTACAACTAGCGGGACCTACGAGCAGTACTTC
-	TRBV2	TRBJ2-2	TRBD1	CASTGTAPVGAGELFF	TGTGCCAGCACCGGGACAGCCCCAGTAGGGGCCGGGGAGCTGTTTTTT
-	TRBV7-8	TRBJ1-2	-	CASSPPGLNGYTF	TGTGCCAGCAGCCCACCGGGACTGAATGGCTACACCTTC
few	TRBV14	TRBJ1-1	-	CASSRRDKNTEAFF	TGTGCCAGCAGCCGCCGGGACAAGAACACTGAAGCTTTCTTT
-	TRBV4-1	TRBJ1-1	TRBD1	CASSQRGDRTEAFF	TGCGCCAGCAGCCAACGAGGGGACAGGACTGAAGCTTTCTTT
-	TRBV4-2	TRBJ1-4	TRBD1	CASSPGQGDEKLFF	TGTGCCAGCAGCCCGGGACAGGGAGATGAAAAACTGTTTTTT
-	TRBV30	TRBJ1-5	TRBD1	CAWTPGTVNQPQHF	TGTGCCTGGACTCCCGGGACAGTCAATCAGCCCCAGCATTTT
-	TRBV29-1	TRBJ1-1	TRBD1	CSVSGQVGVVDTEAFF	TGCAGCGTTTCCGGACAGGTCGGAGTCGTCGACACTGAAGCTTTCTTT
-	TRBV7-6	TRBJ2-2	TRBD2	CASSSVPGLQTGELFF	TGTGCCAGCAGCTCAGTCCCGGGACTACAGACCGGGGAGCTGTTTTTT
-	TRBV27	TRBJ2-4	TRBD2	CASKRAGAKNIQYF	TGTGCCAGCAAGAGAGCGGGAGCGAAAAACATTCAGTACTTC
-	TRBV7-9	TRBJ2-3	-	CASSLSRADTQYF	TGTGCCAGCAGCTTATCCCGGGCAGATACGCAGTATTTT